The clone carrying this TCR beta chain was counted a single time. In the authors' workflow: Amplifying reference gene primers gave estimates of nucleated cell counts. Method: immunoSEQ multiplex PCR; TCRdb's copy keeps in-frame clones and lacks some. V and J calls plus clone size are reproduced from that table; the DNA served to infer D and trimming. The data contain about 110,000 clones, around 86% of them singletons. The CDR3 is made up of 16 amino acids. Germline V gene sequence: CDR1 SGHNT, CDR2 YYREEE (reference sequence). The ends lost 4 bases at V and 0 bases at J; junction bases unmatched: 9. These data belong to a study of blood T cell repertoires in COVID-19. Overall study context: Spain, Italy and the United States supplied samples that represented acute and convalescent COVID-19.

The specimen was peripheral blood. This TCR derives from a man aged 50 to 59 with acute or convalescent COVID-19. V and J are TRBV5-4 and TRBJ1-2, with TRBD1 identical over 7 bases. In DNA, the CDR3 is TGTGCCAGCAGCGCCCCGACAGGGCTAACTAACTATGGCTACACCTTC. This codes for CASSAPTGLTNYGYTF. The variable domain in full, completed from reference TRBV5-4 and TRBJ1-2, reads ETGVTQSPTHLIKTRGQQVTLRCSSQSGHNTVSWYQQALGQGPQFIFQYYREEENGRGNFPPRFSGLQFPNYSSELNVNALELDDSALYLCASSAPTGLTNYGYTFGSGTRLTVV.